This T cell receptor beta chain was captured by sequencing in a study of PD-1 blockade in mismatch repair-deficient tumors. TCRdb's table, derived via immunoSEQ multiplex PCR, lists solely in-frame clones and lacks some. The sample consists of about 130,000 clones, roughly 90% of them appearing once. In germline, CDR1 is SGHDT, CDR2 YYEEEE. The CDR3 contains 14 residues. The junction had 4 bases not matched to a gene; V was cut back by 6 bases and J by 4 bases. The V and J genes are TRBV5-6 and TRBJ2-1, with TRBD1 matching 10 bases. This sequence originates from an adult with mismatch repair-deficient cancer. The sample here was peripheral blood, taken roughly 70 weeks after starting pembrolizumab. CDR3 in amino acids: CASTPGQGYNEQFF. DNA of the CDR3: TGTGCCAGCACCCCGGGACAGGGGTACAATGAGCAGTTCTTC.